The sequence of this TCR beta chain was determined in a study of read filtering for tumor transcriptome and immune sequencing. Molecular barcoded adaptors covering alpha/delta and beta/gamma chains were used on about 390 ng RNA. MiXCR, run by TCRdb on the reads, gives a single entry per CDR3 protein. The profile covers some 41,000 distinct CDR3 sequences, with roughly 15% appearing a single time and roughly 35% taken by the ten largest. In this sample, this clonotype turned up many times. The sample consisted of a population of CD138-negative cells sorted from bone marrow. The clonotype comes from a donor at least 40 years old with multiple myeloma.

CDR3 in amino acids: CASSPRGSEGTEAFF. CDR3 sequence (DNA): TGTGCCAGCAGCCCACGAGGTAGTGAGGGCACTGAAGCTTTCTTT. The genes are TRBV9 and TRBJ1-1; the D is unclear. Germline values: CDR1 SGDLS, CDR2 YYNGEE. The V and J ends lost 4 bases and 4 bases respectively, with 17 bases between them. The CDR3 extends over 15 amino acids.